One sample yielded the 32 T cell receptor beta chains listed below, sequenced in a study of cytomegalovirus exposure and HLA in healthy donors. Primers for the PCR totalled 60 Vbeta and 13 Jbeta. Repertoires were generated with immunoSEQ multiplex PCR, while TCRdb's copy carries only in-frame clones and drops some. This sample carries around 140,000 clones, approximately 61% of them seen once, and the ten largest clones take approximately 2.5%. The sequencing input was PBMCs. The receptor set was obtained from a woman aged 40 to 50 in good health and CMV-seronegative.

This clone came up a few times. The gene calls are TRBV19 and TRBJ1-2; no firm D call. Germline-derived CDR1 and CDR2 are LNHDA and SQIVND (reference sequence). V was clipped by 3 bases and J by 5 bases, with 22 bases between them. The CDR3 has 17 amino acids. CDR3 sequence (DNA): TGTGCCAGTAGTATTCGGCCAGCCGTAAGCGGGTTTTATGGCTACACCTTC. This sequence encodes CASSIRPAVSGFYGYTF.

This clone has a handful of counts. This same CDR3 is encoded by further DNA sequences in the sample. The chain has TRBV4-3 and TRBJ1-2; 7 bases are a match to TRBD1. In germline, CDR1 is LGHNA, CDR2 YSLEER. V dropped 1 base and J dropped 4; count of bases not matched to a gene: 3. The CDR3 is 14 amino acids. In DNA, the CDR3 is TGCGCCAGCAGCCAAGTACAGGGGCCCTATGGCTACACCTTC. Protein: CASSQVQGPYGYTF.

Here the CDR3 reads CAWRTQGSATNEKLFF. CDR3 nucleotides: TGTGCCTGGAGGACTCAGGGCTCGGCAACTAATGAAAAACTGTTTTTT. J is TRBJ1-4 and V is TRBV30; tentative D call: TRBD1 (5 bases). V lost 3 bases to trimming and J lost 0 bases, with 14 bases between them. The CDR3 spans 16 residues. Germline-derived CDR1 and CDR2 are GTSNPN and SVGIG (reference sequence).

The chain joins TRBV29-1 to TRBJ2-5, with 7 bases identical to TRBD1. V dropped 6 bases and J dropped 4; count of bases not matched to a gene: 11. CDR3 length: 14 amino acids. Per the germline V gene, CDR1 is SQVTM and CDR2 is ANQGSEA. In nucleotides, the CDR3 is TGCAGCGTCACCCACGGGACAGTAAGAGAGACCCAGTACTTC. Residues: CSVTHGTVRETQYF.

This clone was seen a few times. Other DNA sequences in the sample encode the same CDR3. In DNA form, the CDR3 reads TGTGCCAGCAGCTTGGCGGGAAGCCAAGAGACCCAGTACTTC. This codes for CASSLAGSQETQYF. The gene calls are TRBV5-4 and TRBJ2-5; TRBD2 might be the D (5 bases). The germline gives CDR1 SGHNT, CDR2 YYREEE (reference sequence). Between the trimmed V and J ends, which lost 0 bases and 1 base, there was a span of 7 bases. The CDR3 runs to 14 residues.

The chain uses TRBV5-4 and TRBJ2-2; D may be TRBD1 (6 bases). The CDR3 runs 15 residues. CDR1 and CDR2 from the germline V gene are SGHNT and YYREEE (reference sequence). Between the trimmed V and J ends, which lost 0 bases and 2 bases, there was a span of 8 bases. CDR3 sequence reads: CASSLGTVNTGELFF. For the CDR3, the DNA is TGTGCCAGCAGCTTGGGGACAGTTAACACCGGGGAGCTGTTTTTT.

In its sample, this clone was seen a few times. The rearrangement uses TRBV7-7 and TRBJ2-3, with TRBD1 matching 9 bases. Germline lookup yields CDR1 SSHAT and CDR2 FNYEAQ (reference sequence). Losses at the gene ends were 2 bases for V and 4 bases for J; bases not matched to a gene: 4. The CDR3 spans 15 residues. CDR3 region: CASSLTGGESDTQYF. CDR3 nucleotides: TGTGCCAGCAGCTTAACAGGGGGCGAATCAGATACGCAGTATTTT.

In its sample, this clone was seen a few times. The chain uses TRBV5-6 and TRBJ1-6; D might be TRBD1 (5 bases). CDR1 is SGHDT and CDR2 is YYEEEE in the germline V gene. Trimming pared 3 bases from V and 7 bases from J, leaving 26 bases between. CDR3 length equals 19 residues. The CDR3 spells CASSSPAQLPTGGNSPLHF. Written as DNA, the CDR3 is TGTGCCAGCAGCTCCCCGGCTCAACTACCCACAGGTGGCAATTCACCCCTCCACTTT.

This sequence joins TRBV18 and TRBJ2-1; 7 nucleotides line up with TRBD1. Germline lookup yields CDR1 KGHSH and CDR2 LQKENI. The CDR3 covers 13 residues. Unmatched junction bases numbered 11, after V lost 5 bases and J lost 13 bases. CDR3 in amino acids: CASSTGTEGAQFF. The DNA of the CDR3 is TGTGCCAGCTCAACGGGGACAGAAGGGGCTCAGTTCTTC.

CDR3 sequence: CASSEATGHPSPLHF. The CDR3 bases are TGTGCCAGCAGTGAAGCAACGGGACATCCTTCACCCCTCCACTTT. This chain joins TRBV6-1 and TRBJ1-6; D possibly corresponds to TRBD1 (6 bases). CDR1 and CDR2 from the germline V gene are MNHNS and SASEGT. This CDR3 comprises 15 residues. V was pared by 0 bases and J by 9 bases, with 12 bases between.

The chain employs TRBV7-7 and TRBJ2-2, with D maybe TRBD1 (6 bases). This CDR3 region has 15 residues. From germline, CDR1 is SSHAT and CDR2 FNYEAQ (reference sequence). Trimming took 4 bases from V and 4 from J, leaving 13 bases between them. CDR3 residues: CASSSDSLFTGELFF. The CDR3 coding sequence is TGTGCCAGCAGCTCGGACAGTCTTTTCACCGGGGAGCTGTTTTTT.

This clone was seen a few times. This sequence joins TRBV5-5 and TRBJ1-5; D possibly corresponds to TRBD1 (5 bases). The CDR3 length is 16 residues. The germline V gene has CDR1 SGHKS and CDR2 YYEKEE (reference sequence). V dropped 4 bases and J dropped 0 bases, with 14 bases sitting between them. CDR3 nucleotide sequence: TGTGCCAGCAGCCCCACATCAGGGTATAGCAATCAGCCCCAGCATTTT. Translated, it gives CASSPTSGYSNQPQHF.

CDR3 sequence: CASSLEGSPGELFF. CDR3 DNA sequence: TGTGCCAGCAGCTTAGAAGGGAGCCCCGGGGAGCTGTTTTTT. The chain has TRBV11-1 and TRBJ2-2; D is perhaps TRBD2 (5 bases). The CDR3 loop spans 14 amino acids. Germline-derived CDR1 and CDR2 are SGHAT and FQDESV (reference sequence). Between the trimmed V and J ends, which lost 1 base and 6 bases, there was a span of 9 bases.

This chain links TRBV7-9 with TRBJ1-2; no definite D call. The length of the CDR3 is 13 residues. V was clipped by 1 base and J by 2 bases, with 5 bases between them. The germline V gene has CDR1 SEHNR and CDR2 FQNEAQ (reference sequence). CDR3 in DNA: TGTGCCAGCAGCTTAGAAAGCAACTATGGCTACACCTTC. Its protein is CASSLESNYGYTF.

This chain joins TRBV6-6 and TRBJ1-1, with a weak D call TRBD1 (6 bases). This CDR3 has 14 amino acids. Trimming left V 8 bases short and J 4 bases short, with 17 bases between. Germline assignment: CDR1 MNHNY and CDR2 SVGAGI (reference sequence). The CDR3: CASALGGVSTEAFF. The CDR3 region has the DNA TGTGCCAGCGCGCTAGGGGGGGTAAGCACTGAAGCTTTCTTT.

The chain links TRBV4-2 to TRBJ1-2, with TRBD1 matching 8 bases. The CDR3 has 16 amino acids. V shed 4 bases and J 0 bases; nucleotides not matched to a gene: 7. Germline assignment: CDR1 LGHNA and CDR2 YNFKEQ. CDR3 in DNA: TGTGCCAGCAGCCCTGGGACAGGCACACCTAACTATGGCTACACCTTC. This sequence encodes CASSPGTGTPNYGYTF.

The gene calls are TRBV4-2 and TRBJ1-1, with 8 positions matching TRBD1. In germline, CDR1 is LGHNA, CDR2 YNFKEQ. Trimming took 1 base from V and 3 from J; bases not matched to a gene: 1. The CDR3 is made up of 14 amino acids. In nucleotides, the CDR3 is TGTGCCAGCAGCCAAGTGGACAGGGACACTGAAGCTTTCTTT. This sequence encodes CASSQVDRDTEAFF.

V gene TRBV11-2 combines with J gene TRBJ1-3, with no clear D. Germline-derived CDR1 and CDR2 are SGHAT and FQNNGV. This CDR3 contains 15 residues. The germline V and J ends were trimmed by 1 base and 1 base, with 8 bases remaining between them. The CDR3 DNA sequence: TGTGCCAGCAGCTTAGTACGGGGATCTGGAAACACCATATATTTT. Its protein is CASSLVRGSGNTIYF. Full variable domain (remainder filled in from reference TRBV11-2 and TRBJ1-3): EAGVAQSPRYKIIEKRQSVAFWCNPISGHATLYWYQQILGQGPKLLIQFQNNGVVDDSQLPKDRFSAERLKGVDSTLKIQPAKLEDSAVYLCASSLVRGSGNTIYFGEGSWLTVV.

The CDR3 nucleotides read TGTGCCAGCAGCTCAGCGGGGGGGCCCTACAATGAGCAGTTCTTC. The encoded protein is CASSSAGGPYNEQFF. The genes are TRBV7-2 and TRBJ2-1; 10 bases line up with TRBD2. This CDR3 region has 15 residues. CDR1 SGHTA and CDR2 FQGNSA come from the germline V gene. The ends lost 4 bases at V and 2 bases at J; junction bases unmatched: 2.

This clone was observed a single time. The chain recombines TRBV30 with TRBJ2-3; no definite D call. From germline, CDR1 is GTSNPN and CDR2 SVGIG (reference sequence). V was cut by 1 base and J by 9 bases, with 8 bases left in between. The CDR3 loop spans 11 amino acids. The CDR3, as DNA: TGTGCCTGGAGTGAGATGGGCACGCAGTATTTT. Translation gives CAWSEMGTQYF.

This rearrangement joins TRBV2 to TRBJ2-5; tentatively, D is TRBD2 (5 bases). Germline V gene sequence: CDR1 SNHLY, CDR2 FYNNEI. The V and J ends lost 7 bases and 1 base respectively, with 10 bases between them. There are 13 residues in the CDR3. CDR3 in amino acids: CASTLRAQETQYF. The CDR3 DNA reads TGTGCCAGCACCTTGAGGGCCCAAGAGACCCAGTACTTC. Complete variable domain (other parts from reference TRBV2 and TRBJ2-5): EPEVTQTPSHQVTQMGQEVILRCVPISNHLYFYWYRQILGQKVEFLVSFYNNEISEKSEIFDDQFSVERPDGSNFTLKIRSTKLEDSAMYFCASTLRAQETQYFGPGTRLLVL.

The chain has TRBV2 and TRBJ1-1; possibly TRBD1 for D (5 bases). Germline values: CDR1 SNHLY, CDR2 FYNNEI. CDR3 length equals 12 residues. The ends were cut back, 5 bases at V and 11 bases at J, with 15 bases in the middle. The CDR3 nucleotides read TGTGCCAGCAGTACCACCCAGGGTGGGGCTTTCTTT. This sequence encodes CASSTTQGGAFF. The complete variable domain, with remaining parts taken from reference TRBV2 and TRBJ1-1, reads EPEVTQTPSHQVTQMGQEVILRCVPISNHLYFYWYRQILGQKVEFLVSFYNNEISEKSEIFDDQFSVERPDGSNFTLKIRSTKLEDSAMYFCASSTTQGGAFFGQGTRLTVV.

The chain combines TRBV7-9 with TRBJ1-2; D might be TRBD1 (6 bases). V lost 5 bases and J lost 0, with 10 bases in between. There are 14 residues in the CDR3. Germline assignment: CDR1 SEHNR and CDR2 FQNEAQ (reference sequence). For the CDR3, the DNA is TGTGCCAGCAGCCAACAGGGTTCTAACTATGGCTACACCTTC. It is translated as CASSQQGSNYGYTF.

This clone was detected a few times. This rearrangement joins TRBV18 to TRBJ2-3; D not resolved. This CDR3 comprises 15 residues. Trimming cost V 3 bases and J 0 bases, with 10 bases left between them. Germline-derived CDR1 and CDR2 are KGHSH and LQKENI. The chain's CDR3 is CASSPKKLSTDTQYF. The CDR3 DNA reads as TGTGCCAGCTCACCCAAGAAACTTAGCACAGATACGCAGTATTTT.

This chain uses TRBV5-1 with TRBJ1-4; a possible D gene is TRBD1 (6 bases). Germline CDR1 and CDR2: SGHRS and YFSETQ. Trimming removed 2 bases from V and 7 bases from J, with 15 bases in between. This CDR3 comprises 15 residues. The CDR3 loop reads CASSLTGHDREKLFF. For the CDR3, the DNA is TGCGCCAGCAGCTTAACGGGACACGATCGTGAAAAACTGTTTTTT.

This clone was seen a few times. V usage is TRBV7-2 and J usage is TRBJ2-3, with D possibly being TRBD1 (5 bases). Germline V gene data show CDR1 as SGHTA and CDR2 as FQGNSA. The CDR3 consists of 12 residues. Deletions cut 3 bases from V and 6 bases from J, with 7 bases between. CDR3 nucleotide sequence: TGTGCCAGCAGCTTCAGGGCGGATACGCAGTATTTT. The encoded protein is CASSFRADTQYF. Full variable domain (remainder filled in from reference TRBV7-2 and TRBJ2-3): GAGVSQSPSNKVTEKGKDVELRCDPISGHTALYWYRQSLGQGLEFLIYFQGNSAPDKSGLPSDRFSAERTGGSVSTLTIQRTQQEDSAVYLCASSFRADTQYFGPGTRLTVL.

This chain links TRBV27 with TRBJ1-5; 7 bases match TRBD1. This CDR3 has 12 residues. Trimming at V came to 8 bases and at J to 5 bases, leaving 3 bases not matched to a gene. Germline V CDR1 and CDR2: MNHEY, SMNVEV (reference sequence). The CDR3 bases are TGTGCCAGCGGGGACAGTGATCAGCCCCAGCATTTT. Translated, it gives CASGDSDQPQHF.

The J gene is TRBJ1-5, the V gene TRBV5-1, with unresolved D. Trimming shortened V by 0 bases and J by 2 bases, and 9 bases separated the two germline ends. The length of the CDR3 is 15 residues. CDR1 and CDR2 from the germline V gene are SGHRS and YFSETQ. CDR3 DNA: TGCGCCAGCAGCTTGGTCGGGAGGGGCAATCAGCCCCAGCATTTT. It translates to CASSLVGRGNQPQHF.

This clone was seen a few times. The gene calls are TRBV7-9 and TRBJ1-1; D might be TRBD1 (6 bases). The CDR3 contains 16 residues. V shed 4 bases and J shed 7 bases, with 22 bases lying between them. The germline CDR1 and CDR2 sequences are SEHNR and FQNEAQ (reference sequence). CDR3 coding DNA: TGTGCCAGCAGCTCTCGGACAGACTGGGAGACCGTTGAAGCTTTCTTT. This encodes CASSSRTDWETVEAFF.

V and J are TRBV18 and TRBJ2-1; D may be TRBD1 (6 bases). CDR3 length: 15 amino acids. Germline-derived CDR1 and CDR2 are KGHSH and LQKENI. V lost 1 base, J lost 3 bases, and 10 bases lay in between. DNA for the CDR3: TGTGCCAGCTCACCACGCAGGGGAGACTACAATGAGCAGTTCTTC. Its protein product is CASSPRRGDYNEQFF.

Written as DNA, the CDR3 is TGCAGCGTTGTTGGGGCAGGGCTTCTTGGCACTGAAGCTTTCTTT. It yields the protein CSVVGAGLLGTEAFF. The rearrangement joins TRBV29-1 to TRBJ1-1, with a weak D call TRBD1 (5 bases). The CDR3 extends over 15 amino acids. Germline CDR1 is SQVTM and CDR2 is ANQGSEA. The germline V and J ends were trimmed by 4 bases and 4 bases, with 19 bases remaining between them.

The chain couples TRBV11-2 to TRBJ2-7; D not certain. Trimming removed 2 bases from V and 0 bases from J, with 11 bases in between. Per germline, CDR1 SGHAT and CDR2 FQNNGV. The CDR3 sequence is 15 residues long. CDR3 amino acids: CASSLSQDSSYEQYF. The CDR3 DNA reads TGTGCCAGCAGCTTAAGCCAGGATAGCTCCTACGAGCAGTACTTC.